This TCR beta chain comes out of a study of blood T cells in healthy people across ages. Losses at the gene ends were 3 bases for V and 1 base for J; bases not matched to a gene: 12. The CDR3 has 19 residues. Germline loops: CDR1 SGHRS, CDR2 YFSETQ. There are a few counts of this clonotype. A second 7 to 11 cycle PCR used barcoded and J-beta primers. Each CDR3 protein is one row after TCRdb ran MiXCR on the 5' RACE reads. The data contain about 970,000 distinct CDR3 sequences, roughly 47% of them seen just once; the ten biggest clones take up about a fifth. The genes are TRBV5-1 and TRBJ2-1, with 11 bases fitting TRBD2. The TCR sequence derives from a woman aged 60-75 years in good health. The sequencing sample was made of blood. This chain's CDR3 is CASSSPSSGRIRSYNEQFF. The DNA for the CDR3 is TGCGCCAGCAGCTCTCCGTCTAGCGGGAGGATCAGGTCCTACAATGAGCAGTTCTTC.